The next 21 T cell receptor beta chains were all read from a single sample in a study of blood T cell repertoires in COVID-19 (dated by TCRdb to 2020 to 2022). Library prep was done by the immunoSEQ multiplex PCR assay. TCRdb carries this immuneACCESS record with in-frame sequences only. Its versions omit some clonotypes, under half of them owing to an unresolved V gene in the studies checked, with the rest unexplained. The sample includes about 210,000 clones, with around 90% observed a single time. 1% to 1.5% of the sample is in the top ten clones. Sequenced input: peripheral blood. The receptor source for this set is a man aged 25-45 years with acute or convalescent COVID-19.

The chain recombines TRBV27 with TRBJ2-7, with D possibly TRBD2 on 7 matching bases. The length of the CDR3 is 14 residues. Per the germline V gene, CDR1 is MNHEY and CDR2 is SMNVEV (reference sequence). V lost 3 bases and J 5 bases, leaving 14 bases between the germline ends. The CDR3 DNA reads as TGTGCCAGCAGTTTTTTTGGGGGGGCGAACGAGCAGTACTTC. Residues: CASSFFGGANEQYF.

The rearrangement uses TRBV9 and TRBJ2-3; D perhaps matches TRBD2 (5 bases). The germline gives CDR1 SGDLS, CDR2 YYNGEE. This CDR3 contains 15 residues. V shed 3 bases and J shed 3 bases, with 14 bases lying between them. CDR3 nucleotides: TGTGCCAGCAGCGAGGGTGGGAGTTTGACAGATACGCAGTATTTT. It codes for CASSEGGSLTDTQYF.

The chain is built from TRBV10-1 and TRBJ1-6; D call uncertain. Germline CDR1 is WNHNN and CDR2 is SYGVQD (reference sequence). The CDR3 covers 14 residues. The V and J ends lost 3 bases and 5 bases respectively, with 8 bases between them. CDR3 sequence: CASSEGLDNSPLHF. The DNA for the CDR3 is TGCGCCAGCAGTGAAGGACTAGATAATTCACCCCTCCACTTT.

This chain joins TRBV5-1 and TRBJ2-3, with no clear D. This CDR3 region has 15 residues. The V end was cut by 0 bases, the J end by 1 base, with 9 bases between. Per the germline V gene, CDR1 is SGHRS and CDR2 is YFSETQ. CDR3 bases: TGCGCCAGCAGCTTGGCCCTTCCGGGCACAGATACGCAGTATTTT. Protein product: CASSLALPGTDTQYF.

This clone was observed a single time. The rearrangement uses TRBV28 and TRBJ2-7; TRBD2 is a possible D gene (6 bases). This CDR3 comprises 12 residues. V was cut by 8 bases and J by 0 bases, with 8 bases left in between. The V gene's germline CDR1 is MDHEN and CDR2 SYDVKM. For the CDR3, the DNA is TGTGCCAGCTCCGGGAGCTCCTACGAGCAGTACTTC. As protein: CASSGSSYEQYF.

Here the CDR3 reads CASSYSGLAGSIQYF. The CDR3 DNA sequence: TGTGCCAGCAGTTACTCCGGCCTCGCCGGGAGCATTCAGTACTTC. The chain couples TRBV6-5 to TRBJ2-4; tentatively, D is TRBD2 (6 bases). The CDR3 runs 15 residues. Trimming took 0 bases from V and 9 from J, leaving 15 bases between them. From germline, CDR1 is MNHEY and CDR2 SVGAGI.

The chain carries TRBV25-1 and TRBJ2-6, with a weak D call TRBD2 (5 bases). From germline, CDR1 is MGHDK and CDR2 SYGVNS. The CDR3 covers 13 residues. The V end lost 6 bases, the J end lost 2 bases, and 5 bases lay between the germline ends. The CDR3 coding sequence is TGTGCCAGCAGGACTACTGGGGCCAACGTCCTGACTTTC. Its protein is CASRTTGANVLTF.

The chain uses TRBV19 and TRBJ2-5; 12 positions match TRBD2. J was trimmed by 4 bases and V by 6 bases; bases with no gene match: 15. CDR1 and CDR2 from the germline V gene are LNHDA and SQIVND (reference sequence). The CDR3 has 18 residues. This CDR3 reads CASSHSLPGLAGLETQYF. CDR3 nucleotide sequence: TGTGCCAGTAGCCACTCACTCCCTGGACTAGCGGGGCTAGAGACCCAGTACTTC.

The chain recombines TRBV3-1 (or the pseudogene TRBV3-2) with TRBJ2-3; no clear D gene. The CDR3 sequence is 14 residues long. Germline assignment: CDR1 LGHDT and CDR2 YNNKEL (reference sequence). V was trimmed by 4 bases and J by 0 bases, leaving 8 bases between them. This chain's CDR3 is CASSRAFSTDTQYF. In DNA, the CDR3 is TGTGCCAGCAGCCGGGCTTTTAGCACAGATACGCAGTATTTT.

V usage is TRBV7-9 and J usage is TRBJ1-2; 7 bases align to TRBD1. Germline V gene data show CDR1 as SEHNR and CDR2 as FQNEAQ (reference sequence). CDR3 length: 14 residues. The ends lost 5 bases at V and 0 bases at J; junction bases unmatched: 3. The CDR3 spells CASSPGTANYGYTF. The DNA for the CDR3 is TGTGCCAGCAGCCCCGGGACAGCTAACTATGGCTACACCTTC.

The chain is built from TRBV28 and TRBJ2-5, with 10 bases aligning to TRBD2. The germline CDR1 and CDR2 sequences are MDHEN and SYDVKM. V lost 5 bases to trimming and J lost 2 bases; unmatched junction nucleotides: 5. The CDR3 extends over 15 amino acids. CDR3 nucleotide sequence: TGTGCCAGCAGTAGCCTAGCGGGGGTTCAAGAGACCCAGTACTTC. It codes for CASSSLAGVQETQYF.

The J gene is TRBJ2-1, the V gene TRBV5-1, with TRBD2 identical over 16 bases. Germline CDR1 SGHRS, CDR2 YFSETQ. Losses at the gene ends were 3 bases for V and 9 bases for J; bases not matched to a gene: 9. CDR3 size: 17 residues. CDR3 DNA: TGCGCCAGCAGCTCTTATACGGGACTAGCGGGAGGGGGTGAGCAGTTCTTC. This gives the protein CASSSYTGLAGGGEQFF.

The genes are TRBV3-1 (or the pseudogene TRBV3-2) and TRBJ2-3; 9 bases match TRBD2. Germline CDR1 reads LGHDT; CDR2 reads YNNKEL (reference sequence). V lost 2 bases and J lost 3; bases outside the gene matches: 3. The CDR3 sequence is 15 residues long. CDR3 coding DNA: TGTGCCAGCAGCCAAATACTAGCGGGTACAGATACGCAGTATTTT. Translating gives CASSQILAGTDTQYF.

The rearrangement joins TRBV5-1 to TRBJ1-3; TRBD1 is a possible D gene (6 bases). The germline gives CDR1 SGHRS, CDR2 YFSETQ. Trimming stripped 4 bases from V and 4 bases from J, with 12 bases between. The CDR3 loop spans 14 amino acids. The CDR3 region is CASSPWGQGNTIYF. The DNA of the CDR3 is TGCGCCAGCAGCCCGTGGGGGCAAGGAAACACCATATATTTT. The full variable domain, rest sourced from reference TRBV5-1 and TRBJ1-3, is KAGVTQTPRYLIKTRGQQVTLSCSPISGHRSVSWYQQTPGQGLQFLFEYFSETQRNKGNFPGRFSGRQFSNSRSEMNVSTLELGDSALYLCASSPWGQGNTIYFGEGSWLTVV.

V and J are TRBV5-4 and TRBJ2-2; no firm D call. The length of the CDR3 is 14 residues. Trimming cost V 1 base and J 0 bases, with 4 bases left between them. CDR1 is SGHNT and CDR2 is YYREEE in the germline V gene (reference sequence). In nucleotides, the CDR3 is TGTGCCAGCAGCTTGCAGGCGAACACCGGGGAGCTGTTTTTT. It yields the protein CASSLQANTGELFF. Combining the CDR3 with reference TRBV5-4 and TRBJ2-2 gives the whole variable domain ETGVTQSPTHLIKTRGQQVTLRCSSQSGHNTVSWYQQALGQGPQFIFQYYREEENGRGNFPPRFSGLQFPNYSSELNVNALELDDSALYLCASSLQANTGELFFGEGSRLTVL.

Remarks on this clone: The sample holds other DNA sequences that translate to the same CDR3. Written as DNA, the CDR3 is TGCGCCAGCAGCTTGGCCCTAGCGGGAGGATACGAGCAGTACTTC. Encoded protein: CASSLALAGGYEQYF. The V gene is TRBV5-1, the J gene TRBJ2-7; 11 nucleotides agree with TRBD2. The ends lost 0 bases at V and 4 bases at J; junction bases unmatched: 3. CDR1 and CDR2 (germline): SGHRS, YFSETQ. The CDR3 runs 15 residues.

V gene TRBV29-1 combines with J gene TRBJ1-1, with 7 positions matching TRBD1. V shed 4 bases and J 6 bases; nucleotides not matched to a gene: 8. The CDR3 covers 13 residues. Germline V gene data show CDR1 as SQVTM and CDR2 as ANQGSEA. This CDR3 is CSVVKRQGPEAFF. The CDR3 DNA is TGCAGCGTTGTGAAACGACAGGGACCTGAAGCTTTCTTT. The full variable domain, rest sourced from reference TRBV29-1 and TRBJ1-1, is SAVISQKPSRDICQRGTSLTIQCQVDSQVTMMFWYRQQPGQSLTLIATANQGSEATYESGFVIDKFPISRPNLTFSTLTVSNMSPEDSSIYLCSVVKRQGPEAFFGQGTRLTVV.

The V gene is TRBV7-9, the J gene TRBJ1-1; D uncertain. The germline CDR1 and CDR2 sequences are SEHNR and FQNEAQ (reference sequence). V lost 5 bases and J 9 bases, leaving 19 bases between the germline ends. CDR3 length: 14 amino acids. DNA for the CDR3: TGTGCCAGCAGCCCCCCCCAGCGGGCGCTCAAAGCTTTCTTT. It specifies CASSPPQRALKAFF. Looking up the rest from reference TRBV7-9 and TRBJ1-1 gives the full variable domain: DTGVSQNPRHKITKRGQNVTFRCDPISEHNRLYWYRQTLGQGPEFLTYFQNEAQLEKSRLLSDRFSAERPKGSFSTLEIQRTEQGDSAMYLCASSPPQRALKAFFGQGTRLTVV.

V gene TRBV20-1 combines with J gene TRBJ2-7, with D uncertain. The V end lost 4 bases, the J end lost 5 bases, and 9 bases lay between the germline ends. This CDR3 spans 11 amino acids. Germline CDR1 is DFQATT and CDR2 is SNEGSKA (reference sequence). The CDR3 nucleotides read TGCAGTGCTACCTCCCCGGACGAGCAGTACTTC. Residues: CSATSPDEQYF.

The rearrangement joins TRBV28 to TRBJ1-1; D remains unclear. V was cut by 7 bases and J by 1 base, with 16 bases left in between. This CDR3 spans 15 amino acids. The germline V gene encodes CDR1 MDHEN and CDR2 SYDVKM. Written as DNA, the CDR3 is TGTGCCAGCATTAATCGTGGCCCCCCGAACACTGAAGCTTTCTTT. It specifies CASINRGPPNTEAFF.

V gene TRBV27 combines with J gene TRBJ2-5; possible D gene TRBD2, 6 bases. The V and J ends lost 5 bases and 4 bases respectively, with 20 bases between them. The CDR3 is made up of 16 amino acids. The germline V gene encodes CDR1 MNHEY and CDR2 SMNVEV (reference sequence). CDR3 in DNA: TGTGCCAGCAGTACCGAAGGCAACCTGGGGGGAGAGACCCAGTACTTC. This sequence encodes CASSTEGNLGGETQYF.